This T cell receptor beta chain was retrieved from a study of early T cells in non-severe SARS-CoV-2 infection. Unique molecular identifiers (one per individual cDNA molecule) were attached. TCRdb re-called the 5' RACE reads with MiXCR, one entry per CDR3 protein. The table has tens of thousands of distinct CDR3 sequences, about 12% seen once. CDR1 is DFQATT, CDR2 SNEGSKA, per germline (reference sequence). This CDR3 region has 15 residues. The V segment lost 5 bases and the J segment 0 bases; nucleotides outside the gene matches: 8. The sequenced material came from whole blood. This clonotype was obtained from an adult who was a healthcare worker with PCR-confirmed SARS-CoV-2 infection or an uninfected control (not recorded which). This chain links TRBV20-1 with TRBJ2-7; 9 bases are a match to TRBD2. The CDR3 here is CSAGPAGGASYEQYF. The DNA for the CDR3 is TGCAGTGCTGGACCCGCGGGAGGGGCCTCCTACGAGCAGTACTTC.